This passage covers 7 T cell receptor beta chains from one sample sequenced in a study of PD-L1 blockade in urothelial cancer. This sample's time point: peripheral blood 6 weeks after treatment start. TCRdb's table, derived via immunoSEQ multiplex PCR, lists solely in-frame clones and lacks some. The sample lists about 39,000 clones; roughly 84% were seen once. The specimen comprised PBMCs, sampled around atezolizumab (anti-PD-L1) treatment. The source of these receptors is a man aged 35 to 55 with urothelial cancer.

This chain joins TRBV9 and TRBJ2-3; TRBD2 agrees at 9 bases. Germline V gene lookup returns CDR1 SGDLS and CDR2 YYNGEE. The CDR3 length is 16 residues. After removal of 0 bases from V and 4 bases from J, the junction contained 6 bases not matched to a gene. The CDR3 nucleotides read TGTGCCAGCAGCGTAGGGGGCGGGAGGGCCTCAGATACGCAGTATTTT. This encodes CASSVGGGRASDTQYF.

The sample holds one count of this clone. V gene TRBV28 combines with J gene TRBJ1-5; TRBD1 matches at 9 bases. The CDR3 totals 20 residues. The V gene's germline CDR1 is MDHEN and CDR2 SYDVKM. V lost 5 bases and J lost 4; bases outside the gene matches: 21. The DNA for the CDR3 is TGTGCCAGCAGTGGTCTTTGGGACAGGGTTGGCGTGACCGGGAATCAGCCCCAGCATTTT. This sequence encodes CASSGLWDRVGVTGNQPQHF.

CDR3 in DNA: TGTGCCAGCAGCGGACAGTGGGGTGCCTTAACTGAAGCTTTCTTT. Its protein product is CASSGQWGALTEAFF. The V gene is TRBV11-2, the J gene TRBJ1-1; D is perhaps TRBD1 (6 bases). The CDR3 is 15 residues long. With 5 bases removed from V and 5 bases from J, the gap between germline ends came to 18 bases. Germline V gene lookup returns CDR1 SGHAT and CDR2 FQNNGV.

Concerning this clone itself: The sample carries other DNA sequences with the same CDR3. The V call is TRBV9, the J call TRBJ2-4, with 7 bases that match TRBD2. With V trimmed by 3 bases and J by 5 bases, 11 bases remained unmatched. This CDR3 has 16 residues. Germline V gives CDR1 SGDLS, CDR2 YYNGEE. The CDR3 coding sequence is TGTGCCAGCAGCGGGCTATCGGGGAGGGAAGAAAACATTCAGTACTTC. This sequence encodes CASSGLSGREENIQYF.

The chain couples TRBV14 to TRBJ2-3; TRBD2 agrees at 7 bases. This CDR3 has 17 amino acids. CDR1 and CDR2 from the germline V gene are SGHDN and FVKESK. Trimming at V came to 0 bases and at J to 1 base, leaving 7 bases not matched to a gene. The CDR3 is CASSQDKAAGGTDTQYF. CDR3 nucleotide sequence: TGTGCCAGCAGCCAAGATAAAGCGGCGGGAGGCACAGATACGCAGTATTTT.

The V gene is TRBV9, the J gene TRBJ2-7, with 14 bases identical to TRBD2. Germline V gene lookup returns CDR1 SGDLS and CDR2 YYNGEE. The CDR3 sequence is 16 residues long. The V and J ends lost 1 base and 7 bases, in that order; junction bases with no gene match: 7. The CDR3 DNA follows: TGTGCCAGCAGCGTAATGGTGACTAGCGGGAGGGGAGAGCAGTACTTC. It translates to CASSVMVTSGRGEQYF.

The chain has TRBV18 and TRBJ2-2, with 9 bases identical to TRBD1. Trimming removed 2 bases from V and 5 bases from J; junction bases left unmatched: 0. Per the germline V gene, CDR1 is KGHSH and CDR2 is LQKENI. The CDR3 has 14 residues. The CDR3 here is CASSPGQGTGELFF. CDR3 bases: TGTGCCAGCTCACCAGGACAGGGGACCGGGGAGCTGTTTTTT.